The text below deals with one T cell receptor beta chain. The data are from a study of blood T cell repertoires in COVID-19. Turning to the study itself: The United States, Italy and Spain were the sources of the acute and convalescent COVID-19 samples.

V lost 4 bases to trimming and J lost 0 bases, with 9 bases between them. This CDR3 contains 15 residues. Germline CDR1 and CDR2: SEHNR and FQNEAQ (reference sequence). The table came from immunoSEQ multiplex PCR; TCRdb's copy has only in-frame clones and leaves some out. There are 150,000 or so clones in the sample; about 85% occur only once, and 2% to 3% lies in the top ten. The sequence derives from a woman in her 70s with acute or convalescent COVID-19. The V call is TRBV7-9, the J call TRBJ1-4; D is perhaps TRBD1 (5 bases). The material sequenced was peripheral blood. The CDR3 loop reads CASSSGGTTNEKLFF. The CDR3 nucleotides are TGTGCCAGCAGCTCGGGGGGGACAACTAATGAAAAACTGTTTTTT. Full variable domain (rest looked up from reference TRBV7-9 and TRBJ1-4): DTGVSQNPRHKITKRGQNVTFRCDPISEHNRLYWYRQTLGQGPEFLTYFQNEAQLEKSRLLSDRFSAERPKGSFSTLEIQRTEQGDSAMYLCASSSGGTTNEKLFFGSGTQLSVL.